Listed below are T cell receptor beta chains from one sample, sequenced in a study of CXCR3-negative and CXCR3-positive naive CD8 T cells. TCRdb reprocessed the 5' RACE reads, keeping one entry per CDR3 protein, no DNA. Its listing shows some 120,000 distinct CDR3 sequences. Input material: naive CXCR3+ CD8+ T cells from blood. The origin of the receptors is a human donor in good health. Some clones in this sample may be carry-over from other donors' samples. The CDR3 runs from the conserved cysteine through the conserved F or W. The order of the fields is J gene, V gene, CDR3 protein.

j_gene: TRBJ1-5
v_gene: TRBV19
CDR3aa: CASSIQGDQPQHF

j_gene: TRBJ1-1
v_gene: TRBV21-1
CDR3aa: CASSKKEGRRRNTEAFF

j_gene: TRBJ1-2
v_gene: TRBV13
CDR3aa: CASSETPGNYGYTF

j_gene: TRBJ2-7
v_gene: TRBV4-2
CDR3aa: CASSQDTYEQYF

j_gene: TRBJ2-7
v_gene: TRBV5-1
CDR3aa: CASSPGTGNYEQYF

j_gene: TRBJ2-7
v_gene: TRBV7-9
CDR3aa: CASSSSGVQQYF

j_gene: TRBJ1-5
v_gene: TRBV4-3
CDR3aa: CASSQKGRPSNQPQHF

j_gene: TRBJ1-1
v_gene: TRBV11-1
CDR3aa: CASSEPGQGNTEAFF

j_gene: TRBJ2-3
v_gene: TRBV12-3/TRBV12-4
CDR3aa: CASSPGLGRDTQYF

j_gene: TRBJ1-1
v_gene: TRBV12-3/TRBV12-4
CDR3aa: CASCRPTSGNTEAFF

j_gene: TRBJ2-7
v_gene: TRBV20-1
CDR3aa: CSARGQGTYEQYF

j_gene: TRBJ2-1
v_gene: TRBV7-9
CDR3aa: CASSSGRSSGKNEQFF

j_gene: TRBJ2-6
v_gene: TRBV30
CDR3aa: CASGPGSGANVLTF

j_gene: TRBJ2-6
v_gene: TRBV20-1
CDR3aa: CSVFGHHLSGANVLTF

j_gene: TRBJ1-2
v_gene: TRBV7-9
CDR3aa: CASSLDPRLDRRNYGYTF

j_gene: TRBJ2-2
v_gene: TRBV7-9
CDR3aa: CASSLEGPNTGELFF

j_gene: TRBJ2-7
v_gene: TRBV4-3
CDR3aa: CASSQDDRVYEQYF

j_gene: TRBJ2-7
v_gene: TRBV12-3/TRBV12-4
CDR3aa: CASTPTVARLGYEQYF

j_gene: TRBJ2-5
v_gene: TRBV25-1
CDR3aa: CASSGQRLAVKETQYF

j_gene: TRBJ2-7
v_gene: TRBV6-6
CDR3aa: CASSYPNYEQYF

j_gene: TRBJ1-3
v_gene: TRBV6-5
CDR3aa: CASSYSVSSGNTIYF

j_gene: TRBJ1-2
v_gene: TRBV7-8
CDR3aa: CASTAGGGGGYTF

j_gene: TRBJ1-1
v_gene: TRBV5-1
CDR3aa: CASSILGGAGEAFF

j_gene: TRBJ1-3
v_gene: TRBV28
CDR3aa: CASSRTAHSGNTIYF

j_gene: TRBJ2-3
v_gene: TRBV2
CDR3aa: CASNPLAGGSTDTQYF

j_gene: TRBJ2-1
v_gene: TRBV9
CDR3aa: CASSVAQQPYNEQFF